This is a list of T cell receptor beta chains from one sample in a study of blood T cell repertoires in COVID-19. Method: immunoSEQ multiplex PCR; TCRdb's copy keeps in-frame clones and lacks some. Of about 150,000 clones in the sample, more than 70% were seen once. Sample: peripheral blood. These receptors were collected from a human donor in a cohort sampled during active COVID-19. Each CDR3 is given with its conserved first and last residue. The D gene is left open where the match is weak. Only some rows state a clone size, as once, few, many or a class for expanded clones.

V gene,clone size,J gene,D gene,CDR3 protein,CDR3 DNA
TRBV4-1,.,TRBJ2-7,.,CASSQGFGTFEQYF,TGCGCCAGCAGCCAAGGGTTCGGGACATTCGAGCAGTACTTC
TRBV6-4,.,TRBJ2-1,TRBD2,CASSHTLSGIYNEQFF,TGTGCCAGCAGTCACACCCTTAGCGGGATCTACAATGAGCAGTTCTTC
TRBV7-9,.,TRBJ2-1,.,CASSWGHNEQFF,TGTGCCAGCAGCTGGGGGCACAATGAGCAGTTCTTC
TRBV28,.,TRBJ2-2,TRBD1,CASTKAGTENTGELFF,TGTGCCAGCACTAAAGCCGGGACAGAGAACACCGGGGAGCTGTTTTTT
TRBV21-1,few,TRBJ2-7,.,CASSKERMAGGPHEQYF,TGTGCCAGCAGCAAAGAGCGGATGGCGGGAGGGCCTCACGAGCAGTACTTC
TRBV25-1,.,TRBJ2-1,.,CASSRAHYNEQFF,TGTGCCAGCTCCCGAGCCCACTACAATGAGCAGTTCTTC
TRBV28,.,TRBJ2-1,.,CASSLLGGGTYNEQFF,TGTGCCAGCAGTTTATTGGGAGGAGGTACCTACAATGAGCAGTTCTTC
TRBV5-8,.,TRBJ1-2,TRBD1,CASSLRTGGGLYGYTF,TGTGCCAGCAGCTTACGGACAGGGGGAGGATTGTATGGCTACACCTTC
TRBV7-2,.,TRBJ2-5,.,CASKLSRGETQYF,TGTGCCAGTAAGCTTAGTAGGGGAGAGACCCAGTACTTC
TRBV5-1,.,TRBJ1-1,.,CASSLVGGGNTEAFF,TGCGCCAGCAGCTTGGTGGGAGGAGGGAACACTGAAGCTTTCTTT
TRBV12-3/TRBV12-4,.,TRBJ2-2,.,CASSFHGAGELFF,TGTGCCAGCAGTTTCCACGGGGCCGGGGAGCTGTTTTTT
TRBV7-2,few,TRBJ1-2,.,CASTPTAHHGYTF,TGTGCCAGCACCCCAACTGCTCATCATGGCTACACCTTC
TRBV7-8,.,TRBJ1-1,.,CASSPGQEAFF,TGTGCCAGCAGCCCCGGACAGGAAGCTTTCTTT
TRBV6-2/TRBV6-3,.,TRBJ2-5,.,CASSSSAAAGGETQYF,TGTGCCAGCAGTTCCTCCGCGGCAGCGGGTGGTGAGACCCAGTACTTC
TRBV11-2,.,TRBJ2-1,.,CASSPYLAGARGEQFF,TGTGCCAGCAGCCCTTATTTGGCGGGGGCCCGCGGTGAGCAGTTCTTC
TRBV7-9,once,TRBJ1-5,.,CASSSRQTNQPQHF,TGTGCCAGCAGCTCTCGGCAGACAAATCAGCCCCAGCATTTT
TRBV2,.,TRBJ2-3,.,CASSWDSGTQYF,TGTGCCAGCAGTTGGGACTCAGGGACGCAGTATTTT
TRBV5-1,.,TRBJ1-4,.,CASSGEGRTNEKLFF,TGCGCCAGCAGCGGTGAGGGAAGAACTAATGAAAAACTGTTTTTT
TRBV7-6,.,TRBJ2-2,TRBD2,CASSLVGTSGANTGELFF,TGTGCCAGCAGCTTAGTAGGGACTAGCGGCGCGAACACCGGGGAGCTGTTTTTT
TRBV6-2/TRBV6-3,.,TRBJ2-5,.,CASSGTLETQYF,TGTGCCAGCAGCGGGACTTTGGAGACCCAGTACTTC
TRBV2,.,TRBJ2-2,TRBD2,CASRDLGLAGANTGELFF,TGTGCCAGCAGGGATTTGGGACTAGCGGGCGCGAACACCGGGGAGCTGTTTTTT
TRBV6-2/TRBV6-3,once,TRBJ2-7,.,CASSSTGLYEQYF,TGTGCCAGCAGTTCCACGGGACTTTACGAGCAGTACTTC
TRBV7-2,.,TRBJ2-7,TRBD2,CASSLGLAGASPYF,TGTGCCAGCAGCTTAGGGCTAGCGGGGGCCTCCCCGTACTTC
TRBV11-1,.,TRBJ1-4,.,CASSVADRRNEKLFF,TGTGCCAGCAGCGTGGCTGACAGGAGGAATGAAAAACTGTTTTTT
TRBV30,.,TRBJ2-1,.,CAWSGDWRAYNEQFF,TGTGCCTGGAGCGGGGACTGGCGGGCCTACAATGAGCAGTTCTTC
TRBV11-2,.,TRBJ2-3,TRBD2,CASSGVTDTQYF,TGTGCCTCCAGCGGGGTCACAGATACGCAGTATTTT
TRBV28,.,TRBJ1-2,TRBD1,CASSSLTGYYGYTF,TGTGCCAGCAGTTCTTTGACAGGGTACTATGGCTACACCTTC
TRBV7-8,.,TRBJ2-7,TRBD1,CASSRQGSYEQYF,TGTGCCAGCAGTCGACAGGGCTCCTACGAGCAGTACTTC
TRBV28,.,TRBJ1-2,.,CASSFSGSRENYGYTF,TGTGCCAGCAGTTTTTCCGGCAGCCGGGAAAACTATGGCTACACCTTC